This T cell receptor (beta chain) was captured in a study of T cells expressing NK-cell markers. Overall study context: From sorted CD3+CD56+NKG2C+, CD3+CD56+NKG2C- and CD3+CD56-NKG2C+ T cells came the TCR beta repertoires. The study sequenced eight donors, seven HCMV-seropositive and one seronegative.

Notes on the study in general: It remained uncertain whether the expanded NKG2C+ T cell clones were specific for HCMV antigens. The study found these clonotypes also leading the CD3+CD56-NKG2C+ fraction in a handful of donors.

Germline V gene sequence: CDR1 KGHDR, CDR2 SFDVKD. This CDR3 spans 14 amino acids. TCRdb reprocessed the 5' RACE reads and reports one entry per CDR3 protein, with no DNA. The repertoire table contains approximately 440,000 distinct CDR3 sequences. As to this clonotype: What it binds is not known.

The receptor was isolated from a woman between 45 and 60 years old in good health. The sequenced sample was blood T cells: a sorted CD56 or NKG2C T cell subset, CD4+ or CD8+ T cells, or bulk PBMC T cells (not recorded which). The chain joins TRBV24-1 to TRBJ2-2; TCRdb indicates TRBD1, and absent DNA this call remains unverified. CDR3 protein: CATKGTVSTGELFF.